This T cell receptor beta chain appears in the sequencing data of a study of T cells after yellow fever vaccination. This clonotype turned up a few times. Its antigen remains unknown. In making TCR cDNA, 5'RACE template switching added a universal primer site and UMIs to it. TCRdb processed the 5' RACE reads anew with MiXCR; each CDR3 protein has one entry. Here the sample spans about 260,000 distinct CDR3 sequences, roughly 5.2% being singletons. Overall study results and limits: Post-booster repertoires contained most primary-vaccination clones again (around 96% CD4, 88% CD8).

The V gene lost 4 bases and the J gene lost 1 base, with 16 bases spanning the gap. This CDR3 spans 16 amino acids. Germline V gene sequence: CDR1 MNHEY, CDR2 SVGAGI. V gene TRBV6-5 combines with J gene TRBJ1-1; D is uncertain. This specimen consisted of CD4+ T cells sorted from PBMCs, obtained on the day of the yellow fever booster vaccination. The clonotype comes from a man aged 18 to 30 who received the YFV17D yellow fever vaccine. This CDR3 reads CASSFTVGLQNTEAFF. For the CDR3, the DNA is TGTGCCAGCAGTTTTACCGTCGGACTTCAGAACACTGAAGCTTTCTTT.